The TCR beta chain described here comes from a study of T-cell memory formation after mild COVID-19. TCRdb used MiXCR to reprocess the 5' RACE reads, holding one entry per CDR3 protein. The table lists tens of thousands of distinct CDR3 sequences, roughly a quarter of them singletons, with roughly 44% in the top ten. CDR1 MNHEY and CDR2 SVGAGI come from the germline V gene. With 0 bases removed from V and 6 bases from J, the gap between germline ends came to 12 bases. There are 15 residues in the CDR3. The rearrangement joins TRBV6-5 to TRBJ1-5; D is unclear. Sequences were obtained from PBMCs or a T cell subset sorted from them (not recorded which). This TCR was sampled from a man aged 18 to 30 who had mild COVID-19 (a few samples of this study predate the infection). Cell type and time point are not known. The CDR3 region has the DNA TGTGCCAGCAGTTACTCTCGAGGGAATGGTCAGCCCCAGCATTTT. Translating it yields CASSYSRGNGQPQHF.